The sequence of this T cell receptor (beta chain) was determined in a study of T cell responses to AZD1222 COVID-19 vaccine. Germline V gives CDR1 GTSNPN, CDR2 SVGIG (reference sequence). The CDR3 runs 13 residues. Trimming pared 0 bases from V and 7 bases from J, leaving 12 bases between. Overall study findings and caveats: White British ancestry dominated among donors, who included more females, and clonal diversity was possibly underestimated. Rises in breadth and depth of Spike-specific TCRs came after two AZD1222 doses. Every sample of the repertoires postdated the peak T cell response. Mapped onto spike, vaccine-associated CD4 TCRs spanned it and were dominant at 160-218 and 743-854.

Remarks on this clone: Its antigen is unidentified.

Measured with immunoSEQ multiplex PCR; TCRdb has only the in-frame clones, and not every one. This table holds approximately 180,000 clones, approximately 92% found once. Sequenced here: peripheral blood, sampled 28 days after the second dose of the MenACWY control vaccine. The source is an adult who received the MenACWY meningococcal vaccine as a control. The J gene is TRBJ2-5, the V gene TRBV30, with a tentative D call TRBD2 (6 bases). CDR3 sequence: CAWSVLGEVTQYF. The CDR3 bases are TGTGCCTGGAGTGTCTTAGGGGAGGTGACCCAGTACTTC.